One sample yielded the 30 T cell receptor beta chains listed below, sequenced in a study of T cell repertoires in cytomegalovirus infection. TCRdb reprocessed the reads with MiXCR, giving one entry per CDR3 protein. The repertoire consists of about 140,000 distinct CDR3 sequences, with 5.5% to 8% occurring once and the leading ten covering approximately 18%. Sequencing input: PBMCs. These receptors were obtained from a human donor in good health (CMV status not recorded). Some clones in this sample may be carry-over from other donors' samples.

A remark on this clonotype: Compared with germline, one end of the junction differs, possibly owing to a read error. The V gene is TRBV23-1, the J gene TRBJ2-7, with TRBD1 identical over 7 bases. TRBV23-1 is classed as an ORF, of uncertain function. The CDR3 is 16 residues long. CDR3 sequence: CTSSPTGTVDLYEQYF. CDR3 coding DNA: TGCACCAGCAGCCCAACCGGGACAGTAGATCTCTACGAGCAGTACTTC.

This clonotype was observed many times. The chain carries TRBV28 and TRBJ1-2; TRBD1 aligns across 7 bases. This CDR3 has 16 amino acids. Germline trimming cut 5 bases from V and 0 bases from J; bases unmatched to any gene: 9. Germline CDR1 is MDHEN and CDR2 is SYDVKM. CDR3 in DNA: TGTGCCAGCAGTACCGGGGGACAGAGAGCTAACTATGGCTACACCTTC. This encodes CASSTGGQRANYGYTF.

There are many counts of this clonotype. The V gene is TRBV28, the J gene TRBJ2-2, with 7 bases lining up with TRBD1. V was clipped by 8 bases and J by 8 bases; unmatched bases: 11. Germline loops: CDR1 MDHEN, CDR2 SYDVKM. The CDR3 runs 14 residues. CDR3 nucleotides: TGTGCCAGCCGCCGTGACAGGGTTTCGGGGGAGCTGTTTTTT. Its protein is CASRRDRVSGELFF.

This clonotype was recorded many times. V gene TRBV7-3 combines with J gene TRBJ2-3, with TRBD1 matching over 8 bases. From germline, CDR1 is SGHTA and CDR2 FQGTGA. V lost 3 bases to trimming and J lost 0 bases; unmatched junction nucleotides: 2. The CDR3 covers 15 residues. The CDR3 reads CASSLGQASTDTQYF. The CDR3 nucleotides are TGTGCCAGCAGCTTGGGACAGGCTAGCACAGATACGCAGTATTTT.

Ten or more counts support this clonotype. The V gene is TRBV7-2, the J gene TRBJ1-1, with TRBD1 matching 7 bases. Germline V CDR1 and CDR2: SGHTA, FQGNSA. The CDR3 has 15 amino acids. J lost 0 bases, V lost 4 bases, and 5 bases had no gene match. Here the CDR3 reads CASSSRTGVNTEAFF. As DNA, the CDR3 is TGTGCCAGCAGCTCGAGAACAGGGGTGAACACTGAAGCTTTCTTT.

Many counts were recorded for this clonotype. V is TRBV7-2 and J is TRBJ1-6; 7 bases align to TRBD1. The ends lost 0 bases at V and 10 bases at J; junction bases unmatched: 15. The CDR3 has 18 residues. Germline CDR1 reads SGHTA; CDR2 reads FQGNSA. The CDR3 region is CASSLAWGGDRVQSPLHF. DNA for the CDR3: TGTGCCAGCAGCTTAGCATGGGGCGGCGACAGGGTCCAATCACCCCTCCACTTT.

The chain joins TRBV10-3 to TRBJ1-5; tentatively, D is TRBD1 (6 bases). This CDR3 has 15 amino acids. V was trimmed by 0 bases and J by 5 bases, leaving 11 bases between them. CDR1 is ENHRY and CDR2 is SYGVKD in the germline V gene. CDR3 DNA: TGTGCCATCAGTGAGTCCCCAGGGGCCGATCAGCCCCAGCATTTT. Translating it yields CAISESPGADQPQHF.

V and J are TRBV3-1 and TRBJ2-2; D is perhaps TRBD1 (6 bases). Germline CDR1 and CDR2: LGHDT and YNNKEL (reference sequence). The V end lost 4 bases, the J end lost 0 bases, and 15 bases lay between the germline ends. The CDR3 sequence is 17 residues long. The CDR3 loop reads CASSPLPTGPNTGELFF. CDR3 nucleotides: TGTGCCAGCAGCCCGTTACCTACAGGGCCGAACACCGGGGAGCTGTTTTTT. Supplemented by reference TRBV3-1 and TRBJ2-2, the full variable domain reads DTAVSQTPKYLVTQMGNDKSIKCEQNLGHDTMYWYKQDSKKFLKIMFSYNNKELIINETVPNRFSPKSPDKAHLNLHINSLELGDSAVYFCASSPLPTGPNTGELFFGEGSRLTVL.

At least ten counts were recorded for this clonotype. The rearrangement joins TRBV7-3 to TRBJ1-1; tentatively, D is TRBD1 (5 bases). This CDR3 has 14 residues. The germline V gene encodes CDR1 SGHTA and CDR2 FQGTGA. Trimming removed 5 bases from V and 5 bases from J, with 15 bases in between. In DNA, the CDR3 is TGTGCCAGCAGCCTGACTGGGGGGAAGACTGAAGCTTTCTTT. Amino acids: CASSLTGGKTEAFF.

This clonotype came up many times. Written as DNA, the CDR3 is TGCAGCGTTACACCCTCAGGGTTCGCGAACACTGAAGCTTTCTTT. It codes for CSVTPSGFANTEAFF. J is TRBJ1-1 and V is TRBV29-1; D may be TRBD1 (5 bases). Deletions cut 5 bases from V and 1 base from J, with 17 bases between. Germline CDR1 and CDR2: SQVTM and ANQGSEA. This CDR3 comprises 15 residues.

The table lists this clonotype with many counts. The CDR3 DNA reads as TGTGCCAGCAGTCCCTACCCGGACAAGCTGAACACTGAAGCTTTCTTT. Residues: CASSPYPDKLNTEAFF. This chain links TRBV28 with TRBJ1-1, with a possible D match to TRBD1 (5 bases). This CDR3 region has 16 residues. Germline CDR1 reads MDHEN; CDR2 reads SYDVKM. Trimming took 5 bases from V and 0 from J, leaving 16 bases between them.

This clonotype has ten or more counts. The genes are TRBV20-1 and TRBJ1-6; 7 bases map to TRBD1. The germline V gene has CDR1 DFQATT and CDR2 SNEGSKA (reference sequence). With V trimmed by 0 bases and J by 9 bases, 23 bases remained unmatched. This CDR3 region has 20 residues. CDR3 bases: TGCAGTGCTAGAGATCCCTCGAACACCCGACAGGGAATGGAGATTTCACCCCTCCACTTT. It is translated as CSARDPSNTRQGMEISPLHF.

V and J are TRBV20-1 and TRBJ1-1; 7 nucleotides agree with TRBD1. Germline V gives CDR1 DFQATT, CDR2 SNEGSKA (reference sequence). The CDR3 runs to 12 residues. The CDR3 reads CSGDSLYTEAFF. CDR3 coding DNA: TGCAGCGGGGACAGTCTATACACTGAAGCTTTCTTT.

This clonotype was observed a handful of times. The rearrangement links TRBV2 to TRBJ2-7; D gene uncertain. CDR3 length: 16 residues. The germline gives CDR1 SNHLY, CDR2 FYNNEI. Trimming removed 7 bases from V and 0 bases from J, with 19 bases in between. CDR3 protein: CASIPPQGTVSYEQYF. The CDR3 DNA reads as TGTGCCAGCATCCCACCGCAAGGAACAGTCTCCTACGAGCAGTACTTC.

The sample holds a few counts of this clonotype. J is TRBJ1-1 and V is TRBV5-5; D remains unclear. Per the germline V gene, CDR1 is SGHKS and CDR2 is YYEKEE (reference sequence). This CDR3 contains 14 residues. Trimming removed 5 bases from V and 6 bases from J, with 17 bases in between. The CDR3 region has the DNA TGTGCCAGCAGAGGGAGTGTACAGCGACCTGAAGCTTTCTTT. This gives the protein CASRGSVQRPEAFF.

This clonotype was detected only a few times. The rearrangement uses TRBV20-1 and TRBJ1-5, with 10 bases aligning to TRBD1. The CDR3 loop spans 13 amino acids. Germline assignment: CDR1 DFQATT and CDR2 SNEGSKA (reference sequence). V trimming: 4 bases; J trimming: 5 bases; junction bases outside the gene matches: 2. CDR3 in DNA: TGCAGTGCTATGGGACAGGGGTATCAGCCCCAGCATTTT. It encodes CSAMGQGYQPQHF.

This clonotype was observed at least ten times. V gene TRBV20-1 combines with J gene TRBJ1-1, with D uncertain. The CDR3 is 13 amino acids. From germline, CDR1 is DFQATT and CDR2 SNEGSKA (reference sequence). V was clipped by 5 bases and J by 3 bases, with 13 bases between them. CDR3 DNA: TGCAGTGCTCCGCGGGTGTGGGACACTGAAGCTTTCTTT. Encoded protein: CSAPRVWDTEAFF.

Many counts were recorded for this clonotype. V and J are TRBV6-2 or TRBV6-3 and TRBJ2-6; D is ambiguous. CDR1 is MNHEY and CDR2 is SVGEGT in the germline V gene. The V gene lost 5 bases and the J gene lost 2 bases, with 7 bases spanning the gap. The CDR3 totals 14 residues. CDR3 protein: CASSRTAGANVLTF. The CDR3 DNA is TGTGCCAGCAGTCGGACGGCTGGGGCCAACGTCCTGACTTTC.

This clonotype was observed a handful of times. This rearrangement joins TRBV20-1 to TRBJ1-6; D remains unclear. V shed 1 base and J shed 0 bases, with 4 bases lying between them. The CDR3 has 14 residues. Per germline, CDR1 DFQATT and CDR2 SNEGSKA (reference sequence). CDR3 in amino acids: CSARGSSYNSPLHF. CDR3 nucleotides: TGCAGTGCTAGAGGGAGCTCCTATAATTCACCCCTCCACTTT.

This clonotype was seen a few times. The chain has TRBV10-3 and TRBJ2-7, with 9 bases lining up with TRBD1. Germline CDR1 and CDR2: ENHRY and SYGVKD. V lost 4 bases, J lost 0 bases, and 1 base stayed unmatched. CDR3 length: 14 residues. The DNA for the CDR3 is TGTGCCATCAGTGGACAGGGGGGCTCCTACGAGCAGTACTTC. Translation gives CAISGQGGSYEQYF.

This clonotype was observed at least ten times. J is TRBJ2-5 and V is TRBV10-1; 10 nucleotides line up with TRBD2. CDR3 length: 14 residues. Germline V CDR1 and CDR2: WNHNN, SYGVQD (reference sequence). Trimming cost V 6 bases and J 2 bases; bases outside gene matches: 3. The CDR3 sequence: CASSRGLAQETQYF. The CDR3, as DNA: TGCGCCAGCAGCCGGGGACTAGCGCAAGAGACCCAGTACTTC.

This clonotype appeared many times. The chain links TRBV29-1 to TRBJ1-2, with TRBD1 matching over 10 bases. This CDR3 is 15 amino acids long. The trim removed 7 bases at V and 4 bases at J, leaving 12 bases unmatched. Germline V lookup: CDR1 SQVTM, CDR2 ANQGSEA. CDR3 loop: CSALPEGTGVYGYTF. CDR3 nucleotide sequence: TGCAGCGCCCTCCCGGAAGGGACAGGGGTCTATGGCTACACCTTC. Full variable domain (outside the CDR3, taken from reference TRBV29-1 and TRBJ1-2): SAVISQKPSRDICQRGTSLTIQCQVDSQVTMMFWYRQQPGQSLTLIATANQGSEATYESGFVIDKFPISRPNLTFSTLTVSNMSPEDSSIYLCSALPEGTGVYGYTFGSGTRLTVV.

In this sample, this clonotype turned up once. The chain links TRBV29-1 to TRBJ2-2; unclear D gene. Trimming removed 7 bases from V and 0 bases from J, with 9 bases in between. Germline V gene data show CDR1 as SQVTM and CDR2 as ANQGSEA. This CDR3 comprises 13 residues. CDR3: CSGRTANTGELFF. CDR3 coding DNA: TGCAGCGGCCGGACGGCGAACACCGGGGAGCTGTTTTTT.

The table lists this clonotype with many counts. The rearrangement links TRBV6-5 to TRBJ2-4; the D is unclear. This CDR3 has 11 residues. The germline V and J ends were trimmed by 5 bases and 8 bases, with 7 bases remaining between them. The V gene's germline CDR1 is MNHEY and CDR2 SVGAGI. The CDR3 region has the DNA TGTGCCAGCAGTCGGAAGGACATTCAGTACTTC. Translation: CASSRKDIQYF.

This clonotype has a count of ten or more. CDR3 nucleotide sequence: TGTGCCAGCAGCCCGCAGGGGTTCAGAAACACCATATATTTT. It yields the protein CASSPQGFRNTIYF. This chain joins TRBV7-2 and TRBJ1-3, with D tentatively TRBD1 (6 bases). The V gene lost 5 bases and the J gene lost 5 bases, with 13 bases spanning the gap. CDR1 and CDR2 (germline): SGHTA, FQGNSA. The CDR3 covers 14 residues.

This clonotype was detected only a few times. V gene TRBV28 combines with J gene TRBJ2-3; possibly TRBD1 for D (5 bases). The CDR3 length is 14 residues. CDR1 and CDR2 (germline): MDHEN, SYDVKM. With 7 bases removed from V and 0 bases from J, the gap between germline ends came to 11 bases. In DNA form, the CDR3 reads TGTGCCAGCACCCCTAGGGGAAGCACAGATACGCAGTATTTT. Encoded protein: CASTPRGSTDTQYF.

This clonotype was observed many times. This sequence joins TRBV12-3 or TRBV12-4 and TRBJ2-7, with D maybe TRBD1 (6 bases). The CDR3 loop spans 13 amino acids. The ends were cut back, 2 bases at V and 6 bases at J, with 11 bases in the middle. CDR3 sequence reads: CASSLWQGFEQYF. DNA for the CDR3: TGTGCCAGCAGTTTATGGCAGGGGTTCGAGCAGTACTTC.

This clonotype was found many times. The chain couples TRBV7-9 to TRBJ1-1; D is unresolved. CDR1 and CDR2 (germline): SEHNR, FQNEAQ (reference sequence). The CDR3 totals 13 residues. The ends were cut back, 5 bases at V and 1 base at J, with 8 bases in the middle. The CDR3 DNA follows: TGTGCCAGCAGCGCTGGACCGAACACTGAAGCTTTCTTT. It translates to CASSAGPNTEAFF.

This clonotype was seen many times. This sequence joins TRBV5-1 and TRBJ2-5; the match to TRBD2 covers 13 bases. Trimming took 5 bases from V and 1 from J; bases not matched to a gene: 5. CDR1 is SGHRS, CDR2 YFSETQ, per germline. This CDR3 contains 16 residues. The CDR3, as DNA: TGCGCCAGCAGGTCCGGACTAGCGGGGGCCCAAGAGACCCAGTACTTC. Amino acid sequence: CASRSGLAGAQETQYF.

This clonotype showed up many times. V usage is TRBV7-2 and J usage is TRBJ2-5; no reliable D call. CDR1 is SGHTA and CDR2 is FQGNSA in the germline V gene. The CDR3 contains 11 residues. Trimming removed 5 bases at V and 3 bases at J, with 4 bases between. This CDR3 reads CASSRKETQYF. The CDR3 DNA is TGTGCCAGCAGCCGGAAAGAGACCCAGTACTTC.